This passage covers 23 T cell receptor beta chains from one sample sequenced in a study of cytomegalovirus exposure and HLA in healthy donors. The primer mix had 60 Vbeta and 13 Jbeta primers. Only in-frame clones appear in the TCRdb table, and some are missing; sequencing was by immunoSEQ multiplex PCR. The table includes 150,000 to 200,000 clones, about 59% detected once. The specimen sequenced was PBMCs. The receptors stem from a man aged 40-50 years in good health and CMV-seronegative.

The chain joins TRBV9 to TRBJ2-7; D might be TRBD2 (5 bases). The CDR3 has 14 amino acids. Trimming shortened V by 0 bases and J by 4 bases, and 11 bases separated the two germline ends. Germline V gives CDR1 SGDLS, CDR2 YYNGEE. CDR3 in DNA: TGTGCCAGCAGCGTAGGCCCCCAGCGGTACGAGCAGTACTTC. Translating it yields CASSVGPQRYEQYF.

The CDR3 sequence: CASSYSQSPNEKLFF. The CDR3 bases are TGTGCCAGCAGTTACTCACAGTCACCTAATGAAAAACTGTTTTTT. The chain is built from TRBV6-5 and TRBJ1-4; D remains ambiguous. Germline assignment: CDR1 MNHEY and CDR2 SVGAGI. This CDR3 contains 15 residues. Trimming shortened V by 0 bases and J by 3 bases, and 8 bases separated the two germline ends.

This clone was seen more than once but under ten times. V gene TRBV4-1 combines with J gene TRBJ1-6; D call uncertain. Per germline, CDR1 MGHRA and CDR2 YSYEKL. This CDR3 region has 12 residues. Trimming cost V 0 bases and J 15 bases, with 9 bases left between them. The CDR3 sequence: CASSQDPAGLHF. CDR3 sequence (DNA): TGCGCCAGCAGCCAAGACCCGGCAGGCCTCCACTTT.

The rearrangement links TRBV10-3 to TRBJ2-5, with TRBD1 as a possible D gene (6 bases). Germline V gene data show CDR1 as ENHRY and CDR2 as SYGVKD. V was shortened by 1 base and J by 2 bases, with 8 bases between the two germline ends. The CDR3 loop spans 14 amino acids. CDR3 region: CAISELDSQETQYF. In DNA form, the CDR3 reads TGTGCCATCAGTGAGTTGGACAGTCAAGAGACCCAGTACTTC.

The V call is TRBV19, the J call TRBJ2-5, with 10 bases aligning to TRBD2. Germline V lookup: CDR1 LNHDA, CDR2 SQIVND (reference sequence). V shed 1 base and J 5 bases; nucleotides not matched to a gene: 13. This CDR3 is built from 18 residues. CDR3 nucleotide sequence: TGTGCCAGTAGTATAGTTCGGGGGAGCGGGAGGGCCGTGGAGACCCAGTACTTC. It specifies CASSIVRGSGRAVETQYF.

V gene TRBV11-2 combines with J gene TRBJ1-4; 9 bases map to TRBD1. V lost 5 bases, J lost 5 bases, and 6 bases stayed unmatched. Germline CDR1 is SGHAT and CDR2 is FQNNGV. The CDR3 is 15 amino acids. CDR3 nucleotide sequence: TGTGCCAGCAGCCTCGACAGGGGGGGGAATGAAAAACTGTTTTTT. Residues: CASSLDRGGNEKLFF. Filled out from reference TRBV11-2 and TRBJ1-4, the complete variable domain reads EAGVAQSPRYKIIEKRQSVAFWCNPISGHATLYWYQQILGQGPKLLIQFQNNGVVDDSQLPKDRFSAERLKGVDSTLKIQPAKLEDSAVYLCASSLDRGGNEKLFFGSGTQLSVL.

The chain couples TRBV30 to TRBJ2-3; the D gene is possibly TRBD1 (5 bases). Germline loops: CDR1 GTSNPN, CDR2 SVGIG (reference sequence). CDR3 length: 14 residues. With 3 bases removed from V and 1 base from J, the gap between germline ends came to 11 bases. Here the CDR3 reads CAWRGWGGTDTQYF. The CDR3 DNA follows: TGTGCCTGGAGGGGCTGGGGCGGCACAGATACGCAGTATTTT.

The rearrangement links TRBV28 to TRBJ1-2; 12 bases line up with TRBD1. Per germline, CDR1 MDHEN and CDR2 SYDVKM. With V trimmed by 8 bases and J by 7 bases, 2 bases remained unmatched. The CDR3 has 12 amino acids. The CDR3 here is CASGTGGGGYTF. The DNA for the CDR3 is TGTGCCAGCGGGACAGGGGGCGGTGGCTACACCTTC.

This clone was seen a few times. Within the sample, other DNA sequences also encode this same CDR3. The chain uses TRBV30 and TRBJ1-1; TRBD1 might be the D (5 bases). Germline assignment: CDR1 GTSNPN and CDR2 SVGIG (reference sequence). V was cut by 2 bases and J by 2 bases, with 6 bases left in between. The CDR3 consists of 12 residues. The CDR3 DNA is TGTGCCTGGAGTCAGGGAAACACTGAAGCTTTCTTT. Residues: CAWSQGNTEAFF.

A few counts support this clone. The rearrangement uses TRBV7-6 and TRBJ1-4, with D maybe TRBD1 (5 bases). Trimming stripped 5 bases from V and 8 bases from J, with 15 bases between. Germline loops: CDR1 SGHVS, CDR2 FNYEAQ. CDR3 length: 14 amino acids. CDR3 in amino acids: CASSPGGGREKLFF. Written as DNA, the CDR3 is TGTGCCAGCAGCCCCGGCGGGGGGAGGGAAAAACTGTTTTTT.

The chain is built from TRBV7-2 and TRBJ1-5; possibly TRBD1 for D (5 bases). With 2 bases removed from V and 6 bases from J, the gap between germline ends came to 8 bases. The CDR3 sequence is 13 residues long. Germline V gene lookup returns CDR1 SGHTA and CDR2 FQGNSA. CDR3 sequence: CASSLRQGQPQHF. Written as DNA, the CDR3 is TGTGCCAGCAGCTTAAGGCAGGGTCAGCCCCAGCATTTT. Variable domain in full (rest from reference TRBV7-2 and TRBJ1-5): GAGVSQSPSNKVTEKGKDVELRCDPISGHTALYWYRQSLGQGLEFLIYFQGNSAPDKSGLPSDRFSAERTGGSVSTLTIQRTQQEDSAVYLCASSLRQGQPQHFGDGTRLSIL.

This chain links TRBV28 with TRBJ1-6, with D tentatively TRBD1 (5 bases). Trimming removed 8 bases from V and 6 bases from J, with 14 bases in between. Per germline, CDR1 MDHEN and CDR2 SYDVKM. The CDR3 sequence is 14 residues long. CDR3 coding DNA: TGTGCCAGCGAAGGGCCCGGGGGTAATTCACCCCTCCACTTT. Translated, it gives CASEGPGGNSPLHF.

The chain recombines TRBV29-1 with TRBJ2-5; a possible D gene is TRBD2 (5 bases). The DNA end is a closer match to TRBJ2-7, so the J assignment may be wrong. CDR1 and CDR2 from the germline V gene are SQVTM and ANQGSEA. CDR3 length: 10 residues. The CDR3 nucleotides read TGCAGCGCAGGTGGGAGCGAGCAGTACTTC. Its translation: CSAGGSEQYF.

This clone appeared a few times. This sequence joins TRBV21-1 and TRBJ2-5; the table's TRBD1 call for D was not verified on the DNA. TRBV21-1 is marked as a pseudogene. This CDR3 is built from 15 residues. CDR3 residues: CASSKGQGEQETQYF. CDR3 DNA: TGTGCCAGCAGCAAAGGTCAGGGGGAACAAGAGACCCAGTACTTC.

The genes are TRBV4-3 and TRBJ2-2; 10 positions match TRBD1. Germline V lookup: CDR1 LGHNA, CDR2 YSLEER. With V trimmed by 0 bases and J by 7 bases, 8 bases remained unmatched. The CDR3 length is 17 residues. In DNA, the CDR3 is TGCGCCAGCAGCCAAGATCCCGAGACAGGGGGCGGCGGGGAGCTGTTTTTT. Translation gives CASSQDPETGGGGELFF.

As regards this clone: The junction departs from germline at one end; a sequencing error may be responsible. The sample contains more than one DNA sequence encoding this CDR3. The chain uses TRBV7-2 and TRBJ2-7; no definite D call. The germline CDR1 and CDR2 sequences are SGHTA and FQGNSA. The CDR3 runs 14 residues. The DNA for the CDR3 is TGTGCCAGCAGCACTCGACAAGCCTCCTATGAGCAGTACTTC. Encoded protein: CASSTRQASYEQYF.

This chain joins TRBV4-3 and TRBJ2-1, with TRBD2 matching over 7 bases. Germline loops: CDR1 LGHNA, CDR2 YSLEER. This CDR3 region has 16 residues. V trimming: 0 bases; J trimming: 0 bases; junction bases outside the gene matches: 2. The CDR3 DNA reads as TGCGCCAGCAGCCAAGATACGGGAGGCTCCTACAATGAGCAGTTCTTC. Its translation is CASSQDTGGSYNEQFF.

This clone appeared a few times. CDR3 loop: CASREGGLDYGYTF. The DNA for the CDR3 is TGTGCCAGCAGGGAAGGGGGCCTCGACTATGGCTACACCTTC. V and J are TRBV6-6 and TRBJ1-2, with TRBD1 matching 7 bases. J gave up 3 bases and V 6 bases, and 7 bases lay outside the gene matches. Germline CDR1 MNHNY, CDR2 SVGAGI (reference sequence). The length of the CDR3 is 14 residues.

The table lists this clone with a few counts. This chain uses TRBV7-9 with TRBJ2-5; perhaps TRBD1 as D (6 bases). The DNA end favors TRBJ2-7, so the J call may be wrong. CDR1 and CDR2 from the germline V gene are SEHNR and FQNEAQ (reference sequence). The CDR3 spans 13 residues. The CDR3 sequence: CASSYTGKGEQYF. CDR3 DNA: TGTGCCAGCAGCTATACAGGGAAGGGCGAGCAGTACTTC.

V and J are TRBV5-1 and TRBJ2-4, with 7 bases lining up with TRBD1. Per germline, CDR1 SGHRS and CDR2 YFSETQ. Trimming took 4 bases from V and 0 from J; bases not matched to a gene: 7. The CDR3 has 16 residues. The CDR3 coding sequence is TGCGCCAGCAGCACCGGGACAGCCCTAGCCAAAAACATTCAGTACTTC. Translated: CASSTGTALAKNIQYF. Combining the CDR3 with reference TRBV5-1 and TRBJ2-4 gives the whole variable domain KAGVTQTPRYLIKTRGQQVTLSCSPISGHRSVSWYQQTPGQGLQFLFEYFSETQRNKGNFPGRFSGRQFSNSRSEMNVSTLELGDSALYLCASSTGTALAKNIQYFGAGTRLSVL.

The chain links TRBV10-3 to TRBJ2-3, with D maybe TRBD2 (6 bases). The germline V gene encodes CDR1 ENHRY and CDR2 SYGVKD. Trimming removed 3 bases from V and 4 bases from J, with 14 bases in between. The CDR3 loop spans 15 amino acids. The CDR3, as DNA: TGTGCCATCAGTGATGGGGGGATTCGGTCAGATACGCAGTATTTT. Protein sequence: CAISDGGIRSDTQYF.

This clone is a singleton in its sample. The chain is built from TRBV21-1 and TRBJ2-3; TRBD1 is taken as the D call from the table, unchecked against the DNA. TRBV21-1 is described as a pseudogene. The CDR3 is made up of 17 amino acids. The DNA for the CDR3 is TGTGCCAGCAGCGCACAGGGGTCCCTTCCCTCCACAGATACGCAGTATTTT. Encoded protein: CASSAQGSLPSTDTQYF.

This clone was counted a few times. V gene TRBV19 combines with J gene TRBJ1-1; tentative D call: TRBD1 (6 bases). V was shortened by 6 bases and J by 3 bases, with 17 bases between the two germline ends. The CDR3 is made up of 15 amino acids. Germline V gives CDR1 LNHDA, CDR2 SQIVND (reference sequence). The CDR3 nucleotides are TGTGCCAGTAGCTTCAGGGGCATTAAGGACACTGAAGCTTTCTTT. Translated: CASSFRGIKDTEAFF.